The T cell receptor beta chain under discussion was sequenced for a study of blood T cell repertoires in COVID-19. Study details: Donors in the United States, Italy and Spain gave samples during acute or convalescent COVID-19. Sources were T cells, B-cell-depleted T cells, or PBMCs; the material itself was cDNA or gDNA.

CDR3 size: 15 residues. CDR1 is LGHNA and CDR2 is YSLEER in the germline V gene. Trimming stripped 0 bases from V and 4 bases from J, with 10 bases between. In the original processing: The assay estimated nucleated cells by amplifying reference gene primers. The table came from immunoSEQ multiplex PCR; TCRdb's copy has only in-frame clones and leaves some out. That table is the source of V, J and clone size, and D and trimming were worked out from the DNA. The table shows approximately 70,000 clones, with about 80% occurring only once. The sequence came from a woman aged 70-85 years with acute or convalescent COVID-19. The V gene is TRBV4-3, the J gene TRBJ2-1; D uncertain. Sequenced input: peripheral blood. This CDR3 reads CASSQENYYYNEQFF. DNA for the CDR3: TGCGCCAGCAGCCAAGAGAACTATTATTACAATGAGCAGTTCTTC.